A selection of T cell receptor beta chains follows, all from one sample in a study of human T cells and chemical hapten exposure. TCRdb reprocessed the RACE reads with MiXCR, giving one entry per CDR3 protein. The sample has 95,000 to 150,000 distinct CDR3 sequences; roughly 13% are singletons. Sequencing used whole blood, obtained in connection with sensitization to the hapten diphenylcyclopropenone (DPC). These receptors were collected from a man between 18 and 29 years old with alopecia areata. Some clones in this sample may be carry-over from other donors' samples. The CDR3 runs from the conserved cysteine through the conserved F or W.

v_call: TRBV7-9
j_call: TRBJ2-3
cdr3_aa: CASSLSPTRTDTQYF

v_call: TRBV6-5
j_call: TRBJ2-2
cdr3_aa: CASSYSAGGELFF

v_call: TRBV7-2
j_call: TRBJ2-1
cdr3_aa: CASSLAFGDEQFF

v_call: TRBV7-3
j_call: TRBJ2-2
cdr3_aa: CASRTTGGLTGELFF

v_call: TRBV10-2
j_call: TRBJ1-2
cdr3_aa: CASSETENYGYTF

v_call: TRBV7-3
j_call: TRBJ2-1
cdr3_aa: CASSLAGTSGVGQFF

v_call: TRBV12-3/TRBV12-4
j_call: TRBJ1-3
cdr3_aa: CASSFTSGNTIYF

v_call: TRBV4-3
j_call: TRBJ1-3
cdr3_aa: CASSQERQLSGNTIYF

v_call: TRBV15
j_call: TRBJ1-1
cdr3_aa: CATTPGQQNTEAFF

v_call: TRBV7-9
j_call: TRBJ2-5
cdr3_aa: CASSLLPQETQYF

v_call: TRBV29-1
j_call: TRBJ1-2
cdr3_aa: CSVEDSAGTYGYTF

v_call: TRBV28
j_call: TRBJ1-3
cdr3_aa: CASSSPAGAGGNTIYF

v_call: TRBV27
j_call: TRBJ1-6
cdr3_aa: CASSIYQGLGDSPLHF

v_call: TRBV6-2/TRBV6-3
j_call: TRBJ2-6
cdr3_aa: CASSFPSGANVLTF

v_call: TRBV29-1
j_call: TRBJ2-3
cdr3_aa: CSVDPGGRRRTDTQYF

v_call: TRBV11-2
j_call: TRBJ2-1
cdr3_aa: CASSLDLTVSNEQFF

v_call: TRBV20-1
j_call: TRBJ2-7
cdr3_aa: CSARVDRAYEQYF

v_call: TRBV14
j_call: TRBJ2-3
cdr3_aa: CASGRPSTDTQYF

v_call: TRBV7-9
j_call: TRBJ2-5
cdr3_aa: CASSLNSGGDETQYF

v_call: TRBV7-8
j_call: TRBJ2-2
cdr3_aa: CASRQPNTGELFF

v_call: TRBV10-1
j_call: TRBJ2-7
cdr3_aa: CASSDGGYKQYF

v_call: TRBV4-3
j_call: TRBJ2-6
cdr3_aa: CASSQDLGLSGANVLTF

v_call: TRBV12-3/TRBV12-4
j_call: TRBJ2-2
cdr3_aa: CASSLMGHTGELFF

v_call: TRBV11-3
j_call: TRBJ2-1
cdr3_aa: CASSLEADGSYNEQFF

v_call: TRBV4-1
j_call: TRBJ2-7
cdr3_aa: CASSPFPAQGAYEQYF

v_call: TRBV7-2
j_call: TRBJ2-3
cdr3_aa: CASSSKSGRSRGPLVLLDTQYF

v_call: TRBV6-2/TRBV6-3
j_call: TRBJ1-5
cdr3_aa: CASSPTPDSNQPQHF

v_call: TRBV24-1
j_call: TRBJ1-1
cdr3_aa: CATSDPSETENTEAFF

v_call: TRBV9
j_call: TRBJ2-4
cdr3_aa: CASSVDRGIQYF

v_call: TRBV2
j_call: TRBJ1-2
cdr3_aa: CASRASQGASNYGYTF

v_call: TRBV5-4
j_call: TRBJ2-1
cdr3_aa: CASSSRGLAGGGEQFF

v_call: TRBV7-9
j_call: TRBJ2-6
cdr3_aa: CASSPRLAGGANVLTF